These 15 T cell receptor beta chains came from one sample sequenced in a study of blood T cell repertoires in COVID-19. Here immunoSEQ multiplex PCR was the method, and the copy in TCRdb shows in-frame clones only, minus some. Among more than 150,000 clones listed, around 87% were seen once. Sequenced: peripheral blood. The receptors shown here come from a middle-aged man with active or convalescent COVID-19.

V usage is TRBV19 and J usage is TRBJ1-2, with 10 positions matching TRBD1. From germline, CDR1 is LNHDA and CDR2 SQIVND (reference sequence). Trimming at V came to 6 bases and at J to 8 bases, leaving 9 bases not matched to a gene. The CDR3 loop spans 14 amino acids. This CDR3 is CASSPDRGRGGYTF. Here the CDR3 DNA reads TGTGCCAGTAGCCCAGACAGGGGGCGAGGAGGCTACACCTTC.

The CDR3 loop reads CASSEDFWVGEQFF. The CDR3 nucleotides read TGTGCCAGCAGCGAGGACTTCTGGGTTGGGGAGCAGTTCTTC. The gene calls are TRBV9 and TRBJ2-1; TRBD2 might be the D (5 bases). Trimming took off 3 bases at V and 10 bases at J, with 17 bases between the two ends. The germline V gene encodes CDR1 SGDLS and CDR2 YYNGEE. The CDR3 loop spans 14 amino acids.

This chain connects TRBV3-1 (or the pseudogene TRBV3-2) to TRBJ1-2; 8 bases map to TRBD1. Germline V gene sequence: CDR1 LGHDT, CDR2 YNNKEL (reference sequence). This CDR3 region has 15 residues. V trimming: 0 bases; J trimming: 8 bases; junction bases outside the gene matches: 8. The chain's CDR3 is CASSQEYRGVGGYTF. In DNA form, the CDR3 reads TGTGCCAGCAGCCAAGAGTACAGGGGGGTTGGAGGCTACACCTTC.

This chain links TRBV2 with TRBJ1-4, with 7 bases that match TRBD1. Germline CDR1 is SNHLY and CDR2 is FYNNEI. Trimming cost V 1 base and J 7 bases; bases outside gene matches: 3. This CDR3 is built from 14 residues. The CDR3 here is CASSEDRGGEKLFF. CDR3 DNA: TGTGCCAGCAGTGAAGACAGGGGAGGTGAAAAACTGTTTTTT.

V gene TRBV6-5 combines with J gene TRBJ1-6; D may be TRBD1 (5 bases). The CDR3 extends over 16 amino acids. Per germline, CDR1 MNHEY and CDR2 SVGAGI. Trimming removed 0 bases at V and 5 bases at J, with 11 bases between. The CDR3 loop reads CASSYSQGRDNSPLHF. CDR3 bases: TGTGCCAGCAGTTACTCTCAGGGTCGGGATAATTCACCCCTCCACTTT.

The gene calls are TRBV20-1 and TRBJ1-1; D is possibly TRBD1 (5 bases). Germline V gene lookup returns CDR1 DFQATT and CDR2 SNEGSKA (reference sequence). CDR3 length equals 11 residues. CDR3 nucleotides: TGCAGGGGGGGTGCCAACACTGAAGCTTTCTTT. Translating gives CRGGANTEAFF.

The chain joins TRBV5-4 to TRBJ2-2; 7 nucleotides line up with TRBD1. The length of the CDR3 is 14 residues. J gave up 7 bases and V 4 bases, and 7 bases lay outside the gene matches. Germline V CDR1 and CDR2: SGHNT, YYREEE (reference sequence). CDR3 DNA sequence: TGTGCCAGCAGCCCGACAGGGAAAAGCGGGGAGCTGTTTTTT. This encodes CASSPTGKSGELFF.

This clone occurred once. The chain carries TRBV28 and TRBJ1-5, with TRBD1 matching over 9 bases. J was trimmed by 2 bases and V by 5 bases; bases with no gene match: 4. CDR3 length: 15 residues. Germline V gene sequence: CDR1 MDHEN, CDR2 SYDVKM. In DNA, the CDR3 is TGTGCCAGCAGTCCCCGGACAGGGGGCAATCAGCCCCAGCATTTT. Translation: CASSPRTGGNQPQHF. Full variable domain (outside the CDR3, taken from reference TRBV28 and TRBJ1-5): DVKVTQSSRYLVKRTGEKVFLECVQDMDHENMFWYRQDPGLGLRLIYFSYDVKMKEKGDIPEGYSVSREKKERFSLILESASTNQTSMYLCASSPRTGGNQPQHFGDGTRLSIL.

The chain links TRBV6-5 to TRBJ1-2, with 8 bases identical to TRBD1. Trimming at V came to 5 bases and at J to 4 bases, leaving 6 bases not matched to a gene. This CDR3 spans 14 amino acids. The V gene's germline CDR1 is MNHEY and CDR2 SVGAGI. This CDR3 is CASSQDRAPYGYTF. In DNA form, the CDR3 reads TGTGCCAGCAGTCAGGACAGGGCCCCCTATGGCTACACCTTC.

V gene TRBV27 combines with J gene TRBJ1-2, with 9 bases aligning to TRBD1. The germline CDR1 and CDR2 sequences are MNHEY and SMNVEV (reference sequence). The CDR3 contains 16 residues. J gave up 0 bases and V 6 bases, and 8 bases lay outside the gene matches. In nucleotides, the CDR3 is TGTGCCAGCAGAAACGGACAGGGGATTACTAACTATGGCTACACCTTC. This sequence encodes CASRNGQGITNYGYTF.

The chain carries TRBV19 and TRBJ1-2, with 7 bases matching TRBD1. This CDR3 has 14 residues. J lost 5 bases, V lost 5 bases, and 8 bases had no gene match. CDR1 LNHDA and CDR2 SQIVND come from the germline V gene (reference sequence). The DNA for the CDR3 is TGTGCCAGTAGTGTCGGACAGGCCGATTATGGCTACACCTTC. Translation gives CASSVGQADYGYTF. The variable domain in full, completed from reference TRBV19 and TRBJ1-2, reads DGGITQSPKYLFRKEGQNVTLSCEQNLNHDAMYWYRQDPGQGLRLIYYSQIVNDFQKGDIAEGYSVSREKKESFPLTVTSAQKNPTAFYLCASSVGQADYGYTFGSGTRLTVV.

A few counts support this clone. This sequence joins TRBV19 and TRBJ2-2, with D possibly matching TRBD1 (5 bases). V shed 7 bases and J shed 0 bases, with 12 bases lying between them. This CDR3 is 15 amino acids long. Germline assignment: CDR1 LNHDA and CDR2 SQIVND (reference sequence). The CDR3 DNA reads TGTGCCAGTACGGACCCAGGGACGAACACCGGGGAGCTGTTTTTT. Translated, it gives CASTDPGTNTGELFF.

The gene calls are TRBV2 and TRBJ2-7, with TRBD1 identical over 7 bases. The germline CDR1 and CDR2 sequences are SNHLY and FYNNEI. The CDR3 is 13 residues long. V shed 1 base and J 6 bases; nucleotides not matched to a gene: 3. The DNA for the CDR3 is TGTGCCAGCAGTGAAGAGACAGGGAGCGAGCAGTACTTC. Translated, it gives CASSEETGSEQYF.

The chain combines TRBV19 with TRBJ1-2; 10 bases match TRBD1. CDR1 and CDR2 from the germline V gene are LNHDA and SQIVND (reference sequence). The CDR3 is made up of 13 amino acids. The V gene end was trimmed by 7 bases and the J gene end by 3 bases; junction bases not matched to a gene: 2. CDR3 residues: CASKTGGDYGYTF. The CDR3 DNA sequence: TGTGCCAGTAAGACAGGGGGCGACTATGGCTACACCTTC.

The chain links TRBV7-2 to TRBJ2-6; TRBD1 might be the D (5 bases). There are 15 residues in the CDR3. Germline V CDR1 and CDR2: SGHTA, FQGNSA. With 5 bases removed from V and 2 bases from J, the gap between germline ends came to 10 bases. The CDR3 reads CASSMTVAGANVLTF. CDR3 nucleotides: TGTGCCAGCAGCATGACAGTGGCTGGGGCCAACGTCCTGACTTTC.